This T cell receptor (beta chain) is drawn from a study of preoperative IRX-2 immunotherapy in early breast cancer. The data were produced by immunoSEQ multiplex PCR, yet TCRdb's version contains in-frame clones alone and is incomplete. Here the sample spans several thousand clones, approximately 62% being singletons. Treatment specified: preoperative locoregional IRX-2 cytokine immunotherapy. Samples came from a phase Ib trial of preoperative locoregional IRX-2 cytokine immunotherapy. Germline V gene lookup returns CDR1 MNHGY and CDR2 SAAAGT. The ends lost 6 bases at V and 7 bases at J; junction bases unmatched: 8. This CDR3 has 15 residues.

The clonotype comes from a human donor with breast cancer. The sample in question was tumor tissue, obtained before IRX-2 immunotherapy. The genes are TRBV6-8 and TRBJ2-2; 10 bases map to TRBD2. As DNA, the CDR3 is TGTGCCAGCAGCAGACTAGCGGGCCCGGGCGGGGAGCTGTTTTTT. Protein product: CASSRLAGPGGELFF.